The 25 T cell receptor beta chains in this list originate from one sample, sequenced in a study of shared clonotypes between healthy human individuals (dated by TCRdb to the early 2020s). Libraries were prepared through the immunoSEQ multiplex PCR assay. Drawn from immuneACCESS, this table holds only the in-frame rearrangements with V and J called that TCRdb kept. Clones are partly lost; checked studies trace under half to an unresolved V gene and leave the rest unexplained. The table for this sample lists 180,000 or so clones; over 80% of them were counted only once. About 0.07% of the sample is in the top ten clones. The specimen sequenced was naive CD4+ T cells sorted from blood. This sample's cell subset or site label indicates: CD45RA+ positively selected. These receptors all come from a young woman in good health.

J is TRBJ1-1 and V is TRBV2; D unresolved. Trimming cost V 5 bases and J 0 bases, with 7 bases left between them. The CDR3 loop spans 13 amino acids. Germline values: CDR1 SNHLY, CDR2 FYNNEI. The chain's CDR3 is CASSPQVNTEAFF. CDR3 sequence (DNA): TGTGCCAGCAGTCCCCAGGTGAACACTGAAGCTTTCTTT.

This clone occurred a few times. CDR3 DNA: TGCAGTGCTAGAGAGGCCTACACCTTC. Its translation is CSAREAYTF. This chain uses TRBV20-1 with TRBJ1-2; D remains ambiguous. The CDR3 totals 9 residues. V lost 0 bases to trimming and J lost 10 bases, with 3 bases between them. Germline loops: CDR1 DFQATT, CDR2 SNEGSKA (reference sequence).

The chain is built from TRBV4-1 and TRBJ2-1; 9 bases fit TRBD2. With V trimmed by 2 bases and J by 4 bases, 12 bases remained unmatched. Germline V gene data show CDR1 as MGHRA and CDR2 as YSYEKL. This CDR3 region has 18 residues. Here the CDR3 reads CASSQFRGPGLAYNEQFF. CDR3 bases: TGCGCCAGCAGCCAATTCCGAGGGCCGGGACTAGCATACAATGAGCAGTTCTTC.

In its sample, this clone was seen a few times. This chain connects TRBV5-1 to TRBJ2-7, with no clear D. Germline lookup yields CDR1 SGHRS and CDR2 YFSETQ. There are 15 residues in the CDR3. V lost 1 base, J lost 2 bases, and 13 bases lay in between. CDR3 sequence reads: CASSLSLESAYEQYF. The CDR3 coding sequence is TGCGCCAGCAGCTTGTCTCTGGAGTCAGCCTACGAGCAGTACTTC.

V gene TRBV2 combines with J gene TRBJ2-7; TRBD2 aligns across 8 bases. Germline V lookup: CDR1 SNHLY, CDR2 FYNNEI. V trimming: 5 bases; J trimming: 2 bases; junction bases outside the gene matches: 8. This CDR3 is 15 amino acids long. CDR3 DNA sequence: TGTGCCAGCAGTAGTTTCCGGCGGGGGGCCTACGAGCAGTACTTC. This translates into CASSSFRRGAYEQYF.

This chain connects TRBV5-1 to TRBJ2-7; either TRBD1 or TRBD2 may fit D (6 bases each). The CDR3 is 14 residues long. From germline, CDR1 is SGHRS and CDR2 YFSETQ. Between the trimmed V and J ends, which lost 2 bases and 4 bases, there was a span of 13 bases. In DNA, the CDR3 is TGCGCCAGCAGCTTAAATATAGGGGGGTACGAGCAGTACTTC. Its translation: CASSLNIGGYEQYF.

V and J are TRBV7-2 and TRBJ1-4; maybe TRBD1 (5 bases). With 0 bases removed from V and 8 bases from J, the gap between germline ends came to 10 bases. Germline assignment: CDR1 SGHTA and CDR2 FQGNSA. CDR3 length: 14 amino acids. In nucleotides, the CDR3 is TGTGCCAGCAGCTTAGCCCGGGACCGGGAAAAACTGTTTTTT. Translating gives CASSLARDREKLFF. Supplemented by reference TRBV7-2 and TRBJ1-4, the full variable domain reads GAGVSQSPSNKVTEKGKDVELRCDPISGHTALYWYRQSLGQGLEFLIYFQGNSAPDKSGLPSDRFSAERTGGSVSTLTIQRTQQEDSAVYLCASSLARDREKLFFGSGTQLSVL.

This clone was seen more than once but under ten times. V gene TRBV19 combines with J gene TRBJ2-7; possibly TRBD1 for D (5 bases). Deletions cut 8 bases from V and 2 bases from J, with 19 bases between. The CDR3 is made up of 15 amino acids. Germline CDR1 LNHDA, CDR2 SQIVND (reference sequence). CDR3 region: CASGPGLGVTYEQYF. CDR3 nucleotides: TGTGCCAGTGGCCCAGGGTTGGGCGTCACCTACGAGCAGTACTTC. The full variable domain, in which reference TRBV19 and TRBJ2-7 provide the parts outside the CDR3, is DGGITQSPKYLFRKEGQNVTLSCEQNLNHDAMYWYRQDPGQGLRLIYYSQIVNDFQKGDIAEGYSVSREKKESFPLTVTSAQKNPTAFYLCASGPGLGVTYEQYFGPGTRLTVT.

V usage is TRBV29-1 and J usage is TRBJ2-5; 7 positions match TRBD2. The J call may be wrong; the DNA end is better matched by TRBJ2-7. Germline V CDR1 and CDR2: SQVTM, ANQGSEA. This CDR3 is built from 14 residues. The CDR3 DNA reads TGCAGCGCCGGGGGGAGGTCCAGCTCCTACGAGCAGTACTTC. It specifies CSAGGRSSSYEQYF.

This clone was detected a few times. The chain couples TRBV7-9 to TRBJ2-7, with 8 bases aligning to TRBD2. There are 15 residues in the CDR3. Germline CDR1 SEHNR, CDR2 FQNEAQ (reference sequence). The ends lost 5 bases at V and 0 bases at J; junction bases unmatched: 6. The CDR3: CASSLISGASYEQYF. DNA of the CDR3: TGTGCCAGCAGCCTGATTAGCGGGGCCTCCTACGAGCAGTACTTC. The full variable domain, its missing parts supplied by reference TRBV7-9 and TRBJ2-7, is DTGVSQNPRHKITKRGQNVTFRCDPISEHNRLYWYRQTLGQGPEFLTYFQNEAQLEKSRLLSDRFSAERPKGSFSTLEIQRTEQGDSAMYLCASSLISGASYEQYFGPGTRLTVT.

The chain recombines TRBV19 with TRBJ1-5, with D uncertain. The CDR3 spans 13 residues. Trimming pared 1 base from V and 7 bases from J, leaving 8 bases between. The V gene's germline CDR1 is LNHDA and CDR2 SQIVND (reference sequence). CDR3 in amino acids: CASSIALWQPQHF. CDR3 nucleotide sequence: TGTGCCAGTAGTATAGCCCTTTGGCAGCCCCAGCATTTT. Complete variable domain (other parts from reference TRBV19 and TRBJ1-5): DGGITQSPKYLFRKEGQNVTLSCEQNLNHDAMYWYRQDPGQGLRLIYYSQIVNDFQKGDIAEGYSVSREKKESFPLTVTSAQKNPTAFYLCASSIALWQPQHFGDGTRLSIL.

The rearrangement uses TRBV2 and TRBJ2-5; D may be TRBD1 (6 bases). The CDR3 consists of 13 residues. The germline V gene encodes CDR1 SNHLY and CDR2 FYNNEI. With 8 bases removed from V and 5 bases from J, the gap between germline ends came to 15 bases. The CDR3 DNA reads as TGTGCCAGCTCCGGACAGTTTGGGGAGACCCAGTACTTC. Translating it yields CASSGQFGETQYF.

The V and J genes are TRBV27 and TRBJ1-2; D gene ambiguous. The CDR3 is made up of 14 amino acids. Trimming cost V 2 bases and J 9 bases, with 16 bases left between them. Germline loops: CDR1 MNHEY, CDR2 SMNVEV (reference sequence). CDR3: CASSLSRMVSSYTF. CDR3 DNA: TGTGCCAGCAGTTTAAGTAGGATGGTTTCCAGCTACACCTTC.

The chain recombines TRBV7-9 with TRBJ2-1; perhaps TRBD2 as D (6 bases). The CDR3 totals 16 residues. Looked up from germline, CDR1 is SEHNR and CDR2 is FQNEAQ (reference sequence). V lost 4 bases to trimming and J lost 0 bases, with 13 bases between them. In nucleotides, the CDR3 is TGTGCCAGCAGCTGGGGTCTGGGGGGCTCCTACAATGAGCAGTTCTTC. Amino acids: CASSWGLGGSYNEQFF.

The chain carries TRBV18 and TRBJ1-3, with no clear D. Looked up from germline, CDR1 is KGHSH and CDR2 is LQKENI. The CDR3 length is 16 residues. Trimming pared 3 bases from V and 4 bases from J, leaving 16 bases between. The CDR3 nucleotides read TGTGCCAGCTCACCGGCCGGTAGAGTGGTCGGAAACACCATATATTTT. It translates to CASSPAGRVVGNTIYF.

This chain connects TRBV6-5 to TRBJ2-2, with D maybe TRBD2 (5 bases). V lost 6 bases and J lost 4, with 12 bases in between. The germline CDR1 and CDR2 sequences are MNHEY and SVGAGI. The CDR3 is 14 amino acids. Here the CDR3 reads CASSPSGFTGELFF. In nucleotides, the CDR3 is TGTGCCAGCAGCCCAAGCGGATTCACCGGGGAGCTGTTTTTT.

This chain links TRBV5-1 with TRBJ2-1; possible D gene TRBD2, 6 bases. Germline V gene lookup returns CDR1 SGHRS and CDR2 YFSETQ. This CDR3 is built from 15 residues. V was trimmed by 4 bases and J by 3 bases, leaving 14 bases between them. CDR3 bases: TGCGCCAGCAGCCGACGGACGGGGGACTACAATGAGCAGTTCTTC. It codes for CASSRRTGDYNEQFF.

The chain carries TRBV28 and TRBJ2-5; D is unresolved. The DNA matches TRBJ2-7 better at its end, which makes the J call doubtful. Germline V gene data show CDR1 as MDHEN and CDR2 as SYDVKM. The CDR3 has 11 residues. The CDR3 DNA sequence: TGTGCCAGCTCAGTCCCCTACGAGCAGTACTTC. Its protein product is CASSVPYEQYF.

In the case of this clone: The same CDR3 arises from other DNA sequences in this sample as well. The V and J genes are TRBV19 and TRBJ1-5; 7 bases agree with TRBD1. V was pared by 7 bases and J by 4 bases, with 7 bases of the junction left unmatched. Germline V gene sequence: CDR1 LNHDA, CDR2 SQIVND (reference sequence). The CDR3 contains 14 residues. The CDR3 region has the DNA TGTGCCAGTACCGACTTACAGGGGAATCAGCCCCAGCATTTT. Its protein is CASTDLQGNQPQHF.

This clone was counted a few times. CDR3 in DNA: TGTGCCAGTAAGGCGGGGAGGCAGCCCCAGCATTTT. Translating it yields CASKAGRQPQHF. V and J are TRBV19 and TRBJ1-5; no firm D call. The CDR3 covers 12 residues. V lost 7 bases to trimming and J lost 7 bases, with 11 bases between them. Germline V gene data show CDR1 as LNHDA and CDR2 as SQIVND (reference sequence).

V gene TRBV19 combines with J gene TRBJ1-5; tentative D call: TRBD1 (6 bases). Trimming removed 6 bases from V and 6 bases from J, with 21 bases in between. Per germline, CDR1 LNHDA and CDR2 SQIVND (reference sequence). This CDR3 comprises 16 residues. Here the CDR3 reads CASSTHGNRVTQPQHF. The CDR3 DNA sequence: TGTGCCAGTAGCACCCATGGCAACAGGGTCACTCAGCCCCAGCATTTT.

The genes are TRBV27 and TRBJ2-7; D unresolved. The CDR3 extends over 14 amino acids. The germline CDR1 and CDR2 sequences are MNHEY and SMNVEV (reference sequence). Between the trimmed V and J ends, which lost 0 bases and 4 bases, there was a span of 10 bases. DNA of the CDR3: TGTGCCAGCAGTTTATCTGGGCAGTCGTACGAGCAGTACTTC. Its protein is CASSLSGQSYEQYF.

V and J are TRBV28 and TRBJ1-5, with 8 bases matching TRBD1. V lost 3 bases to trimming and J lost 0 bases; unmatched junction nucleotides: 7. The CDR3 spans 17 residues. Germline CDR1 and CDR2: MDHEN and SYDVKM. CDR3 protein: CASSFLRQGNSNQPQHF. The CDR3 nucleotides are TGTGCCAGCAGTTTCCTTAGACAGGGGAATAGCAATCAGCCCCAGCATTTT. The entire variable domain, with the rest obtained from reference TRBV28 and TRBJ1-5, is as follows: DVKVTQSSRYLVKRTGEKVFLECVQDMDHENMFWYRQDPGLGLRLIYFSYDVKMKEKGDIPEGYSVSREKKERFSLILESASTNQTSMYLCASSFLRQGNSNQPQHFGDGTRLSIL.

The CDR3 region has the DNA TGTGCCAGCTCACCCACGACAGGGAACCGGCCCCAGCATTTT. Protein: CASSPTTGNRPQHF. This chain joins TRBV18 and TRBJ1-5, with 7 positions matching TRBD1. Germline V gene data show CDR1 as KGHSH and CDR2 as LQKENI. The CDR3 covers 14 residues. With V trimmed by 3 bases and J by 9 bases, 8 bases remained unmatched.

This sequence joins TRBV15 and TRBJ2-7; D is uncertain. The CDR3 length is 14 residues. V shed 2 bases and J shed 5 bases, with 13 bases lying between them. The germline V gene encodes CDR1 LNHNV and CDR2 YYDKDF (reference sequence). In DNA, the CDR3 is TGTGCCACCAGCAGATTAGATACCCCTAACGAGCAGTACTTC. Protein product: CATSRLDTPNEQYF.